These T cell receptor beta chains were read from a single sample in a study of blood T cell repertoires in COVID-19. Here immunoSEQ multiplex PCR was the method, and the copy in TCRdb shows in-frame clones only, minus some. Altogether 45,000 to 60,000 clones are present, around 83% being singletons, with the ten largest covering roughly 2%. Sequencing was performed on peripheral blood. Receptors originate from a woman aged 55-75 years with acute or convalescent COVID-19. Each CDR3 is given with its conserved first and last residue. A D gene is named only where the DNA matches it firmly.

D: .; length: 14; V: TRBV3-1/TRBV3-2; CDR3: CASSLKGGGTEAFF
D: .; length: 13; V: TRBV2; CDR3: CASSEAYPEELFF
D: TRBD1; length: 17; V: TRBV6-1; CDR3: CASSDGTALRFNEKLFF
D: TRBD2; length: 16; V: TRBV20-1; CDR3: CSASGGDPSSYNEQFF
D: TRBD1; length: 17; V: TRBV6-1; CDR3: CASSEALGTVLNYGYTF
D: TRBD1; length: 15; V: TRBV28; CDR3: CASSSIGDSSTEAFF
D: .; length: 13; V: TRBV7-8; CDR3: CASSDRTYYEQYF
D: .; length: 15; V: TRBV7-2; CDR3: CASSLDFGRGEKLFF
D: .; length: 13; V: TRBV6-1; CDR3: CASSEFLADGYTF
D: TRBD1; length: 14; V: TRBV5-4; CDR3: CASSLGQGAVEQYF
D: .; length: 17; V: TRBV24-1; CDR3: CATSDPASGDGDYGYTF
D: .; length: 17; V: TRBV5-4; CDR3: CASSSGGGAGRNTEAFF
D: TRBD1; length: 12; V: TRBV2; CDR3: CASQYVTGGAFF
D: TRBD2; length: 15; V: TRBV30; CDR3: CAWHRWIAGVLLQFF
D: .; length: 14; V: TRBV11-2; CDR3: CASSLDFRGTEAFF
D: TRBD1; length: 18; V: TRBV28; CDR3: CASTFMAFGQGFGNEQFF
D: TRBD2; length: 19; V: TRBV13; CDR3: CASSELGLAGRSSYNEQFF
D: .; length: 14; V: TRBV14; CDR3: CASSRAGMNTEAFF
D: TRBD1; length: 13; V: TRBV13; CDR3: CASSSRTGYGYTF
D: .; length: 13; V: TRBV30; CDR3: CAWSGQGGSPLHF
D: .; length: 11; V: TRBV20-1; CDR3: CSAVTIYEQYF
D: .; length: 16; V: TRBV4-1; CDR3: CASSQVQGLGDQPQHF
D: .; length: 13; V: TRBV11-2; CDR3: CASSWGPAGEQYF
D: TRBD1; length: 14; V: TRBV18; CDR3: CASSPGTGGDGYTF
D: TRBD1; length: 16; V: TRBV10-3; CDR3: CAISDGTGGLSETQYF
D: TRBD1; length: 16; V: TRBV28; CDR3: CASSSAGTGWNTEAFF
D: .; length: 15; V: TRBV7-2; CDR3: CASTQQSLLNTEAFF
D: .; length: 14; V: TRBV5-1; CDR3: CASNPTGYSYGYTF
D: .; length: 14; V: TRBV11-2; CDR3: CASSSSDRRSEAFF
D: .; length: 15; V: TRBV4-1; CDR3: CASSQARTSTDTQYF
D: TRBD1; length: 15; V: TRBV4-1; CDR3: CASSSNRDSRYGYTF
D: TRBD2; length: 14; V: TRBV3-1/TRBV3-2; CDR3: CASSQGGSGGRQYF
D: TRBD1; length: 16; V: TRBV28; CDR3: CASTPPTGWSNSPLHF
D: TRBD1; length: 14; V: TRBV6-6; CDR3: CASRPRQGNQPQHF
D: .; length: 15; V: TRBV6-6; CDR3: CASSYSISGAKEFTF
D: .; length: 15; V: TRBV7-9; CDR3: CASSFRGEMNTEAFF
D: TRBD1; length: 15; V: TRBV4-2; CDR3: CASSTDRGDYNEQFF
D: .; length: 14; V: TRBV7-9; CDR3: CASSLMTALNTQYF
D: .; length: 13; V: TRBV2; CDR3: CASSEQVFYGYTF
D: .; length: 14; V: TRBV30; CDR3: CAWSVTQVYNEQFF
D: .; length: 16; V: TRBV18; CDR3: CASSPTSDRMNTEAFF
D: TRBD1; length: 17; V: TRBV18; CDR3: CASSPTAGQRSGNTIYF
D: .; length: 15; V: TRBV9; CDR3: CASSLSGVSGNTIYF
D: .; length: 14; V: TRBV7-9; CDR3: CASSSDSSNQPQHF
D: TRBD2; length: 15; V: TRBV28; CDR3: CASSHGTSGQETQYF
D: TRBD1; length: 18; V: TRBV7-8; CDR3: CASSLGRAGGAYNSPLHF
D: .; length: 14; V: TRBV18; CDR3: CASSPLTGQETQYF
D: .; length: 14; V: TRBV7-2; CDR3: CASSSGGRYQPQHF
D: TRBD1; length: 14; V: TRBV6-5; CDR3: CASSYSGTGHGYTF
D: .; length: 14; V: TRBV5-4; CDR3: CASSLGGGGETQYF
D: TRBD1; length: 14; V: TRBV30; CDR3: CAWGRQGSGNTIYF
D: TRBD1; length: 13; V: TRBV19; CDR3: CASSTDRGETQYF
D: TRBD2; length: 14; V: TRBV5-1; CDR3: CASRLAGGHNEQFF
D: .; length: 13; V: TRBV7-2; CDR3: CASSLVTGYGYTF
D: TRBD1; length: 14; V: TRBV6-5; CDR3: CASSTRTGYGKLFF
D: TRBD2; length: 17; V: TRBV9; CDR3: CASSSPGLAGSTDTQYF
D: .; length: 13; V: TRBV12-3/TRBV12-4; CDR3: CASSLARGTEAFF
D: .; length: 16; V: TRBV15; CDR3: CATSRETFATNEKLFF